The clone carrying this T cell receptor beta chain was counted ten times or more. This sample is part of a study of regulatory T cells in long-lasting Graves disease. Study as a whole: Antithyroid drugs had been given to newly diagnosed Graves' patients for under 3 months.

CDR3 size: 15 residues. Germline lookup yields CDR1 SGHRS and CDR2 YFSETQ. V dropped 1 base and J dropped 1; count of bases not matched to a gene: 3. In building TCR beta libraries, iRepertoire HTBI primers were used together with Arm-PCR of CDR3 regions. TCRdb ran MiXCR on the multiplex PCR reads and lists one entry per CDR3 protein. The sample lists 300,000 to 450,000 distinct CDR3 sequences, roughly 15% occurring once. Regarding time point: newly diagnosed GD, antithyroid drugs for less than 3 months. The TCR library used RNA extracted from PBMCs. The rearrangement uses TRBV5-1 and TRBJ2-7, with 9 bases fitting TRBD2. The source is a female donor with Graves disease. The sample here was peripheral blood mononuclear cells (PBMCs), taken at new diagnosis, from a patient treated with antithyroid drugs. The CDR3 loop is CASSLNSGSSYEQYF. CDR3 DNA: TGCGCCAGCAGCTTGAATAGCGGGAGTTCCTACGAGCAGTACTTC. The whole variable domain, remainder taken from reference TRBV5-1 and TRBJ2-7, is KAGVTQTPRYLIKTRGQQVTLSCSPISGHRSVSWYQQTPGQGLQFLFEYFSETQRNKGNFPGRFSGRQFSNSRSEMNVSTLELGDSALYLCASSLNSGSSYEQYFGPGTRLTVT.